This T cell receptor beta chain came from a study of immune evolution from preneoplasia to lung adenocarcinoma (dated by TCRdb to the early 2020s). In terms of the full investigation: HLA loss of heterozygosity was found in 6.5% to 8% of AIS, under 16% of MIA and under 40% of ADC lesions, and in no AAH lesions. TCR sequencing data were obtained from more than 45 patients. Resected precursor lesions (AAH, AIS, MIA) and invasive adenocarcinomas were each compared against paired morphologically normal lung tissue. Whole exome sequencing and methylation data from the same cohort of nodules were integrated with the immune data. POLYSOLVER was used to infer Class I HLA alleles from exome data, while LOHHLA was used to detect allele-specific HLA loss. The sample size depended on which specimens were available, not on a prior power calculation. According to the study, about 110 samples went through TCR sequencing. A total of some 48 patients with pulmonary nodules who underwent surgical resection were included in the overall cohort. The study used immune gene expression, TCR sequencing and multiplex immunofluorescence to profile the immune contexture of lung adenocarcinoma precursors and invasive adenocarcinoma. What the authors observed across the whole study: Because all patients were from Japan and China, applicability to Western populations was uncertain. Compared with EGFR-mutant or double wild-type lesions, KRAS-mutant nodules had the highest T cell clonality. The findings reflected association rather than direct causation, and larger cohorts with long-term follow-up and longitudinal biopsies were considered necessary. Normal lung had the highest top T cell clone frequencies, which appeared to decline progressively from AAH through AIS, MIA and invasive adenocarcinoma. The highest clonality was observed in normal lung, whereas higher T cell density and diversity but lower clonality appeared to be present in later-stage lesions.

Note on this clone: No antigen is known for it. Base qualities are not recorded, but no much larger clone differs from it by a single base.

Resection was performed on patients in Japan or China between the mid-2010s and the late 2010s. Two lung cancer pathologists independently confirmed the histologic diagnosis of each case on H&E slides. For nucleic acid extraction, premalignant or tumor cells were enriched by macro-dissection following pathologic assessment. FFPE tissue was used for DNA isolation with the AllPrep DNA/RNA FFPE Kit. The germline V gene specifies MNHNS as CDR1 and SASEGT as CDR2. V and J are truncated by 6 bases and 2 bases respectively, leaving an intervening sequence of 12 bases. The CDR3 runs 14 amino acids, cysteine and phenylalanine included. CDR3 DNA only is kept here, 42 bases in frame from base 1. TCR beta CDR3 regions were sequenced from DNA using the immunoSEQ hsTCRbeta Kit. For the original study's pipeline: TCR sequencing data were analysed with the ImmunoSEQ Analyzer. T cell clonality was defined as 1 minus Pielou's evenness, calculated on productive rearrangements. T cell diversity was measured with the inverse Simpson index on productive templates. T cell density was defined as TCR beta template counts normalized to usable DNA, with usable DNA estimated by amplifying and sequencing housekeeping genes. TCR metrics were compared across histologic stages using two-sided Kruskal-Wallis tests. As stored in TCRdb, this immuneACCESS dataset retains in-frame rearrangements with V and J assigned. A fraction of the clones does not appear; measured against another copy, unresolved V genes explain less than half of the discrepancy, and the remainder lacks a known reason. The V and J calls and clone size come from that table; D and trimming were worked out from the DNA. For this sample there are about 27,000 clones; roughly 70% appear just once. Of the sample, roughly 5.7% falls within the top ten clones.

The receptor chain draws on TRBV6-1 and TRBJ2-3; no D segment can be confidently identified. The sequence derives from a person in their sixties or seventies with invasive lung adenocarcinoma. Some clones in this sample may be carry-over from other donors' samples. The specimen sequenced was FFPE invasive lung adenocarcinoma tissue. The cell subset or site label, read with the paper, signifies: frankly invasive lung adenocarcinoma (ADC). Read as DNA, the sequence is TGTGCCAGCAGCCAAAACGCGGTCACAGATACGCAGTATTTT. Its amino acids are CASSQNAVTDTQYF.